Reported below is one T cell receptor beta chain. The data originate from a study of blood T cells in healthy people across ages. Sample-barcoded 5' priming and a J-beta primer mix drove a second PCR of roughly 7 to 11 cycles. MiXCR, run by TCRdb on the 5' RACE reads, gives a single entry per CDR3 protein. The sample contains 1.5 million to 2 million distinct CDR3 sequences, around 35% of which appear only once. PBMCs numbering at least 6.5 million were isolated per sample. Total RNA, at least 6 micrograms per sample, was extracted from PBMCs. V trimming: 3 bases; J trimming: 7 bases; junction bases outside the gene matches: 5. This CDR3 has 14 residues.

The rearrangement joins TRBV12-3 or TRBV12-4 to TRBJ2-1; 8 nucleotides align to TRBD1. The TCR sequence derives from a woman younger than 45 in good health. The source material was blood. CDR3 loop: CASSFRQGWNEQFF. The DNA of the CDR3 is TGTGCCAGCAGTTTCCGACAGGGGTGGAATGAGCAGTTCTTC.